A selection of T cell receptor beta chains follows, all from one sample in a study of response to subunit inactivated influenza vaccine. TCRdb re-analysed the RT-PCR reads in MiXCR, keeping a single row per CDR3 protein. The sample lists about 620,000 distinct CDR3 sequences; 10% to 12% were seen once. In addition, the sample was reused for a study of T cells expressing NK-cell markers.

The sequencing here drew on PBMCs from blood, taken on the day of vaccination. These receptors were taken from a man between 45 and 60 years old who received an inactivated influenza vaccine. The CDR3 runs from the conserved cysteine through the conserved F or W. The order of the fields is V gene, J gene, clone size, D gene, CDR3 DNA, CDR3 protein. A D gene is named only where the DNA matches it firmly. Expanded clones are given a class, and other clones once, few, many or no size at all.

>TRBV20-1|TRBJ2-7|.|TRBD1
TGCAGTGCCACCGCTTGGGACAGGGTCTACGAGCAGTACTTC
CSATAWDRVYEQYF
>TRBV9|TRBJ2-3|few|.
TGTGCCAGCAGCGCTCAACCGACCCTTTTCACAGATACGCAGTATTTT
CASSAQPTLFTDTQYF
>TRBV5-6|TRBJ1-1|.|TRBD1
TGTGCCAGCAGACCGACAGGGGGCCAAGCTTTCTTT
CASRPTGGQAFF
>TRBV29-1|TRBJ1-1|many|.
TGCAGCGCCGCCCCGACATGGGGCACTGAAGCTTTCTTT
CSAAPTWGTEAFF
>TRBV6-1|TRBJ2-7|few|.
TGTGCCAGCCGCGAACCCCGGGGTTACGAGCAGTACTTC
CASREPRGYEQYF
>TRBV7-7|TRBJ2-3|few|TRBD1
TGTGCCAGCAGCGCCGGACAGGGTCGCGCAGATACGCAGTATTTT
CASSAGQGRADTQYF
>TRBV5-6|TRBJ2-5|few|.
TGTGCCAGCAGCTTGTGGTTTGGGCAGGGCTGGGAGACCCAGTACTTC
CASSLWFGQGWETQYF
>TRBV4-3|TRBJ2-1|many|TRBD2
TGCGCCAGCAGCCTCGAACTAGCGGACGAGCAGTTCTTC
CASSLELADEQFF
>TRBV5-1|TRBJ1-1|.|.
TGCGCCAGCAGCGGAACCCCGGGCACTGAAGCTTTCTTT
CASSGTPGTEAFF
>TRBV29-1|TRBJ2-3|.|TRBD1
TGCAGCGTTGAAAGAGGGGGCAGAGATACGCAGTATTTT
CSVERGGRDTQYF
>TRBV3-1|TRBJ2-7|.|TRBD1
TGTGCCAGCAGCCAAGATTTAAGACAGGGGAGGCAGTACTTC
CASSQDLRQGRQYF
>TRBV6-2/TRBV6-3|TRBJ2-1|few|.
TGTGCCAGCCTTAGCGGGAAAATTTCAGGGGGGGACAATGAGCAGTTCTTC
CASLSGKISGGDNEQFF
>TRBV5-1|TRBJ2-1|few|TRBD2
TGCGCCAGCAGCCTTATCCCACCTAGCGGGAGAGATAATGAGCAGTTCTTC
CASSLIPPSGRDNEQFF
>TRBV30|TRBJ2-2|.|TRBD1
TGTGCCTGGGGGGGACAGGTTAACACCGGGGAGCTGTTTTTT
CAWGGQVNTGELFF
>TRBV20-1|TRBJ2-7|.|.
TGCAGTGCTAGAGAACCCAGGACGTCGTACGAGCAGTACTTC
CSAREPRTSYEQYF
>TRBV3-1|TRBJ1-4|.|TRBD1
TGTGCCAGCAGCCAAGGTGGGACAGCAACTAATGAAAAACTGTTTTTT
CASSQGGTATNEKLFF
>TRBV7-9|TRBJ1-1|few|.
TGTGCCAGCAGCTTAGAGAGAAGTGAAGCTTTCTTT
CASSLERSEAFF
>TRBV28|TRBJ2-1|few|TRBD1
TGTGCCAGCAGTAGAGACAGGGGCCAGCATGAGCAGTTCTTC
CASSRDRGQHEQFF
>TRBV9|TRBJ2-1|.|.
TGTGCCAGCAGCGTAGGGACGGGCTACTCCTACAATGAGCAGTTCTTC
CASSVGTGYSYNEQFF
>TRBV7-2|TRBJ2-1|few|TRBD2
TGTGCCAGCAGCTTAGCCGGGACTAGCGTATACAATGAGCAGTTCTTC
CASSLAGTSVYNEQFF
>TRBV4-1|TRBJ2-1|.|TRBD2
TGCGCCAGCAGCCAAGCGCAGCGGGGGGGTATTAATGAGCAGTTCTTC
CASSQAQRGGINEQFF
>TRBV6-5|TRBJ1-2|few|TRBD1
TGTGCCAGCAGTTACTCGAGGGCAGGGGGCGGACCACATGGCTACACCTTC
CASSYSRAGGGPHGYTF
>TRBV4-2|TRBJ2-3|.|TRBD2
TGTGCCAGCAGGCCAGGACTAGCGGGGGCCACAGATACGCAGTATTTT
CASRPGLAGATDTQYF
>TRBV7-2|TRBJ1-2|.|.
TGTGCCAGCAGCTTACCAGCCACGCGGGGCTACACCTTC
CASSLPATRGYTF
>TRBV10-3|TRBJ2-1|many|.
TGTGCCATCAGTGTGTTAGCAGATGAGCAGTTCTTC
CAISVLADEQFF
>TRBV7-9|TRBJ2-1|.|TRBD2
TGTGCCAGCAGCCCCAGAATGGCGGGAGGCCTCAATGAGCAGTTCTTC
CASSPRMAGGLNEQFF
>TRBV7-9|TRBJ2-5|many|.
TGTGCCAGCAGCACGGGACGGACTACTCAAGAGACCCAGTACTTC
CASSTGRTTQETQYF
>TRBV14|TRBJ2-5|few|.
TGTGCCAGCAGCCAAGATCCTGCTAGCGCGGAGACCCAGTACTTC
CASSQDPASAETQYF
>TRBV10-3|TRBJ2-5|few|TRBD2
TGTGCCATCAGGACTAGCGGACAAGAGACCCAGTACTTC
CAIRTSGQETQYF